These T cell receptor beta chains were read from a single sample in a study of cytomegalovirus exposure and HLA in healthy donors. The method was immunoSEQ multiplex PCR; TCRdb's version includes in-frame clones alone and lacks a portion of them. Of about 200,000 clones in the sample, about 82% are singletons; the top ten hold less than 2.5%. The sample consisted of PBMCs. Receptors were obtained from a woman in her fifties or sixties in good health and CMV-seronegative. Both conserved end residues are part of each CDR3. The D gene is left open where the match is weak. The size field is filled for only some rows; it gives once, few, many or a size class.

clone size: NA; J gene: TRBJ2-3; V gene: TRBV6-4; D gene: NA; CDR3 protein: CASSEKGGSTDTQYF
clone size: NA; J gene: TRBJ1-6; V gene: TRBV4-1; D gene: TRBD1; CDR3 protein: CASSQEGTGVSPLHF
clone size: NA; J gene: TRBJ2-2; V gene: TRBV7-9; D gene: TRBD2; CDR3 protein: CASTGGGLAGGGHTGELFF
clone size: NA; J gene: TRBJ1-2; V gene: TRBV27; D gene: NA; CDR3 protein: CASSSSGGNYGYTF
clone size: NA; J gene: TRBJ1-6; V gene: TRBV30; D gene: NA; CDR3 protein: CAWSGSNYNSPLHF
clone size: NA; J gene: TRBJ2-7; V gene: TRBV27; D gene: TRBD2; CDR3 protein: CASRLAGRYEQYF
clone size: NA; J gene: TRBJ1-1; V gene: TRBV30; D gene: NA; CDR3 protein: CAWSVGVGTEAFF
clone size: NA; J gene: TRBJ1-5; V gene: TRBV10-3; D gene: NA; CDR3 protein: CAISATGFSGVSNQPQHF
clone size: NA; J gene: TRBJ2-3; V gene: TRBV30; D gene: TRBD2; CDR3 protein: CAWGLGTSGDTQYF
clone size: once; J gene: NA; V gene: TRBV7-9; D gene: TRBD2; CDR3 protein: CASSPGTSGPYEQYF
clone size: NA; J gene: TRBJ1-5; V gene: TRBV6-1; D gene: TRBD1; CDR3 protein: CASRGQSNQPQHF
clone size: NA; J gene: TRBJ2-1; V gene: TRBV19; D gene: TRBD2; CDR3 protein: CASSIAGTSGNEQFF
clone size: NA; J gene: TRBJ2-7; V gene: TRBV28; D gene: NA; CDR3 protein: CASSPRTRLYEQYF
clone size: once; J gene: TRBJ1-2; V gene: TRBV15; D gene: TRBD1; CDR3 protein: CATSINRGQGYGYTF
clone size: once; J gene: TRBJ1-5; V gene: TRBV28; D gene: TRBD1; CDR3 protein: CASSLILGQGSNQPQHF
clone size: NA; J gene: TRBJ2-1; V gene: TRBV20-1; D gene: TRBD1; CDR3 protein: CLGGPSNEQFF
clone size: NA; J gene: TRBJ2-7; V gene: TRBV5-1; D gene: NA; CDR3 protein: CASSLDGISYEQYF
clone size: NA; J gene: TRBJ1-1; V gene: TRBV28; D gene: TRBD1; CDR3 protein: CASSFPARGLTEAFF
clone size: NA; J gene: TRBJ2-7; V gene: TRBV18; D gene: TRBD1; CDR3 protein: CASSPAQGAIYEQYF
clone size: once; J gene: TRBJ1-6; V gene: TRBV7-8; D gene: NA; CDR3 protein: CASSLDGGGYSPLHF
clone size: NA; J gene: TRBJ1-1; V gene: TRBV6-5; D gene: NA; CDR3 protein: CASSYSTTPIEAFF
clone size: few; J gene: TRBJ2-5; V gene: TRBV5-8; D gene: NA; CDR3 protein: CASSLTLSGVQETQYF
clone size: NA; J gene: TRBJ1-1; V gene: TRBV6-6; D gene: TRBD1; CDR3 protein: CASSYTETGAEAFF
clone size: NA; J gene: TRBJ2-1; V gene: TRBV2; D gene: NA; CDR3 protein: CASSAESSSYNEQFF
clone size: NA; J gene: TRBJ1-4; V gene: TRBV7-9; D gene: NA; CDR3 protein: CASSNRATNEKLFF
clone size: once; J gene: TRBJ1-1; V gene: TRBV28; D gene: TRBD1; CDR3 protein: CASSFVGTGLNTEAFF
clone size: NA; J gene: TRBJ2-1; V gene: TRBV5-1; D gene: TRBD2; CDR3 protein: CASSPEAGLLARNEQFF
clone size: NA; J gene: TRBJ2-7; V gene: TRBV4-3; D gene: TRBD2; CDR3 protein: CASSRATMGLENEQYF
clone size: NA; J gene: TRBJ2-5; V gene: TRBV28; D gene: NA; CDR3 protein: CASSFQWTPQETQYF
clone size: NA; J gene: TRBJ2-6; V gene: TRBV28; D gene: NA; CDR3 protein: CASSPVLGGANVLTF
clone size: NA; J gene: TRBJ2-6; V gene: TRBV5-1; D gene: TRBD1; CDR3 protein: CASSLTGGSGANVLTF
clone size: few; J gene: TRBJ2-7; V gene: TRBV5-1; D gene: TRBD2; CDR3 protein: CASSLTSGSYEQYF
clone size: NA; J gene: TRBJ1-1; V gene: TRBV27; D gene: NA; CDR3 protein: CASSIRPGKNTEAFF
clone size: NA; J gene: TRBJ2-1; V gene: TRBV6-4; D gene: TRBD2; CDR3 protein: CASSWTSGSSPNEQFF
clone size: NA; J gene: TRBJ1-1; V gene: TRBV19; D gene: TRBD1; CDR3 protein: CASSIPKFQGGYTEAFF
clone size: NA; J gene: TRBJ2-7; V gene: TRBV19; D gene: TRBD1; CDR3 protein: CASSGAGGSGEQCF
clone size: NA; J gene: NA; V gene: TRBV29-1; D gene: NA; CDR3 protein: CSASRESYEQYF
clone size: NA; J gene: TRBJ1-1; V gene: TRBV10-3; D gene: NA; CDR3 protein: CAIGILDTEAFF
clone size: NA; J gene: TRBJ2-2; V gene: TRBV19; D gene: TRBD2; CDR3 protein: CASSILTSGVLNTGELFF
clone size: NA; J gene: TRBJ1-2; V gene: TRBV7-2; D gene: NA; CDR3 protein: CASRSTGSGYGYTF
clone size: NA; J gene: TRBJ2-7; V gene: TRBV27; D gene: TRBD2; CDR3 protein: CASSSRGLGGGRTYEQYF
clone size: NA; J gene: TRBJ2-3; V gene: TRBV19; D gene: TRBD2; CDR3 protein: CASSMEGLAGVTDTQYF
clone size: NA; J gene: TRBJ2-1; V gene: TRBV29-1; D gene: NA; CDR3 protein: CSVTDLSVYNEQFF
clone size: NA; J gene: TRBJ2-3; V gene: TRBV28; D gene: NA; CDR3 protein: CASSQGPFTDTQYF
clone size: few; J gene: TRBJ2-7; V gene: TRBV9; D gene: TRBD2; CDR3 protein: CASARLAGFYEQYF
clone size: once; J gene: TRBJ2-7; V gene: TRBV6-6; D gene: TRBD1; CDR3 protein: CASSYEGQGRNEQYF
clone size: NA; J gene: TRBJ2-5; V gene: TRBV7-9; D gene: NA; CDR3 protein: CASTTSQETQYF
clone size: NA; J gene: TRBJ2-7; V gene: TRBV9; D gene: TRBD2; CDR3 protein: CASSPRTSGTHEQYF
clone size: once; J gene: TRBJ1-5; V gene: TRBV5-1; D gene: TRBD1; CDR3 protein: CASSLGGGIQPQHF